These 16 T cell receptor beta chains came from one sample sequenced in a study of long-term antiretroviral therapy in people with HIV. Sequencing used immunoSEQ v3.0 at survey level. Profiling relied on immunoSEQ multiplex PCR, and the TCRdb table lists in-frame clones only, not all of them. Among 17,000 or so clones listed, more than 85% were seen once. Sample: unsorted PBMCs, taken 0.3 years after starting antiretroviral therapy. These TCRs come from a man between 60 and 70 years old with HIV.

J is TRBJ1-2 and V is TRBV7-9; tentative D call: TRBD1 (6 bases). V lost 7 bases, J lost 4 bases, and 10 bases lay in between. Looked up from germline, CDR1 is SEHNR and CDR2 is FQNEAQ (reference sequence). This CDR3 is 12 amino acids long. The CDR3 DNA reads as TGTGCCAGCACGACAGGCCCCTATGGCTACACCTTC. This gives the protein CASTTGPYGYTF.

The CDR3 region has the DNA TGTGCTAGTGGTTTGTACCCATCCGTCCCGAACGATTCACCCCTCCACTTT. Protein sequence: CASGLYPSVPNDSPLHF. The chain carries TRBV12-5 and TRBJ1-6; D gene ambiguous. The CDR3 is 17 residues long. Germline CDR1 and CDR2: LGHNT and FRNRAP. V lost 2 bases, J lost 8 bases, and 19 bases lay in between.

This chain connects TRBV5-5 to TRBJ1-3; no reliable D call. V shed 0 bases and J shed 3 bases, with 13 bases lying between them. Germline values: CDR1 SGHKS, CDR2 YYEKEE (reference sequence). This CDR3 has 16 residues. The CDR3 DNA reads TGTGCCAGCAGCTTGGCCTTCCTAGCGATTGGAAACACCATATATTTT. Translation: CASSLAFLAIGNTIYF.

This chain uses TRBV7-9 with TRBJ2-5; D is undetermined. The V and J ends lost 8 bases and 0 bases respectively, with 10 bases between them. This CDR3 is built from 13 residues. Germline V gives CDR1 SEHNR, CDR2 FQNEAQ (reference sequence). The CDR3 is CASGSRYQETQYF. DNA of the CDR3: TGTGCCAGCGGTTCGCGGTACCAAGAGACCCAGTACTTC.

The V gene is TRBV28, the J gene TRBJ1-3; D unresolved. V gave up 11 bases and J gave up 0 bases, with 8 bases separating them. The germline CDR1 and CDR2 sequences are MDHEN and SYDVKM. The CDR3 has 12 amino acids. The CDR3 protein is CAVQSSGNTIYF. The DNA of the CDR3 is TGTGCCGTACAGAGCTCTGGAAACACCATATATTTT.

The V and J genes are TRBV9 and TRBJ2-1, with a weak D call TRBD2 (7 bases). The CDR3 totals 15 residues. The V and J ends lost 6 bases and 3 bases respectively, with 16 bases between them. The V gene's germline CDR1 is SGDLS and CDR2 YYNGEE. CDR3 residues: CASTKGGGGYNEQFF. CDR3 bases: TGTGCCAGCACCAAGGGGGGCGGGGGCTACAATGAGCAGTTCTTC.

The rearrangement joins TRBV15 to TRBJ1-5, with D unclear. From germline, CDR1 is LNHNV and CDR2 YYDKDF (reference sequence). V was shortened by 1 base and J by 6 bases, with 10 bases between the two germline ends. The CDR3 sequence is 14 residues long. CDR3 sequence (DNA): TGTGCCACCAGCAGAGGGGGAATTCTTCAGCCCCAGCATTTT. Its translation is CATSRGGILQPQHF.

This clone showed up just once. The CDR3 nucleotides read TGTGCCAGCAGCCCATTAGCAAGGGGAGATGAGCAGTTCTTC. Translation gives CASSPLARGDEQFF. This sequence joins TRBV7-3 and TRBJ2-1; the D gene could be TRBD1 or TRBD2 (5 bases each). This CDR3 region has 14 residues. Trimming removed 5 bases from V and 8 bases from J, with 16 bases in between. Per the germline V gene, CDR1 is SGHTA and CDR2 is FQGTGA.

This rearrangement joins TRBV5-1 to TRBJ1-3, with 7 positions matching TRBD1. This CDR3 contains 17 residues. Losses at the gene ends were 2 bases for V and 4 bases for J; bases not matched to a gene: 12. CDR1 is SGHRS and CDR2 is YFSETQ in the germline V gene. CDR3: CASSFQTGPVTGNTIYF. The CDR3 DNA is TGCGCCAGCAGCTTCCAGACAGGGCCGGTGACGGGAAACACCATATATTTT.

The V and J genes are TRBV7-2 and TRBJ1-1, with 8 bases fitting TRBD1. Germline values: CDR1 SGHTA, CDR2 FQGNSA. The CDR3 is made up of 12 amino acids. The junction had 5 bases not matched to a gene; V was cut back by 8 bases and J by 6 bases. The CDR3 bases are TGTGCCAGCGAAAGGGACAGGCCTGAAGCTTTCTTT. It specifies CASERDRPEAFF.

This rearrangement joins TRBV18 to TRBJ1-4, with D possibly matching TRBD1 (6 bases). With 3 bases removed from V and 7 bases from J, the gap between germline ends came to 15 bases. CDR1 KGHSH and CDR2 LQKENI come from the germline V gene. CDR3 length equals 15 residues. The CDR3 DNA sequence: TGTGCCAGCTCACCCGAACAGGGTGGGAGTGAAAAACTGTTTTTT. The encoded protein is CASSPEQGGSEKLFF.

This sequence joins TRBV19 and TRBJ2-5; D is possibly TRBD1 (6 bases). With 4 bases removed from V and 5 bases from J, the gap between germline ends came to 14 bases. The germline CDR1 and CDR2 sequences are LNHDA and SQIVND (reference sequence). This CDR3 spans 14 amino acids. Here the CDR3 reads CASSTNRVFETQYF. The CDR3 DNA is TGTGCCAGTAGTACAAACAGGGTGTTTGAGACCCAGTACTTC.

This clone was detected once. The V and J genes are TRBV6-1 and TRBJ2-2, with D possibly matching TRBD2 (5 bases). V lost 3 bases, J lost 5 bases, and 13 bases lay in between. The CDR3 sequence is 15 residues long. From germline, CDR1 is MNHNS and CDR2 SASEGT. The CDR3 DNA reads TGTGCCAGCAGTGACCGCGAGGGATCGACCGGGGAGCTGTTTTTT. This sequence encodes CASSDREGSTGELFF.

This chain links TRBV30 with TRBJ1-1, with D maybe TRBD1 (5 bases). CDR3 size: 14 residues. Germline V lookup: CDR1 GTSNPN, CDR2 SVGIG (reference sequence). The ends were cut back, 4 bases at V and 0 bases at J, with 12 bases in the middle. The CDR3 sequence: CAWTPGAMNTEAFF. CDR3 DNA sequence: TGTGCCTGGACGCCCGGGGCCATGAACACTGAAGCTTTCTTT.

The V call is TRBV9, the J call TRBJ2-3; 11 bases line up with TRBD2. This CDR3 spans 18 amino acids. V gave up 0 bases and J gave up 2 bases; unmatched junction bases: 8. CDR1 SGDLS and CDR2 YYNGEE come from the germline V gene. CDR3 loop: CASSVEVAGGTLTDTQYF. DNA for the CDR3: TGTGCCAGCAGCGTAGAAGTAGCGGGGGGGACTCTCACAGATACGCAGTATTTT.

This chain links TRBV5-4 with TRBJ2-5; D gene ambiguous. Trimming cost V 7 bases and J 3 bases, with 16 bases left between them. Germline CDR1 SGHNT, CDR2 YYREEE (reference sequence). The CDR3 runs 14 residues. This CDR3 reads CASAPGRSKETQYF. The DNA of the CDR3 is TGTGCCAGCGCGCCCGGGCGTAGTAAAGAGACCCAGTACTTC.